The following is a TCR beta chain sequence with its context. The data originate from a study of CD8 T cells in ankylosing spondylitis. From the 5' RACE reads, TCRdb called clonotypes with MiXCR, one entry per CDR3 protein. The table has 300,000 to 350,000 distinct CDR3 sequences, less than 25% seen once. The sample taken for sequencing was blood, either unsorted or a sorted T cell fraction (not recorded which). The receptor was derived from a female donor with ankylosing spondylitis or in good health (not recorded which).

The chain's CDR3 is CASRLPGAAEAFF. CDR3 DNA: TGTGCCAGCCGGTTGCCGGGGGCCGCTGAAGCTTTCTTT. The V and J genes are TRBV3-1 and TRBJ1-1, with a possible D match to TRBD1 (6 bases). Germline-derived CDR1 and CDR2 are LGHDT and YNNKEL (reference sequence). Trimming took off 8 bases at V and 6 bases at J, with 16 bases between the two ends. The CDR3 covers 13 residues.